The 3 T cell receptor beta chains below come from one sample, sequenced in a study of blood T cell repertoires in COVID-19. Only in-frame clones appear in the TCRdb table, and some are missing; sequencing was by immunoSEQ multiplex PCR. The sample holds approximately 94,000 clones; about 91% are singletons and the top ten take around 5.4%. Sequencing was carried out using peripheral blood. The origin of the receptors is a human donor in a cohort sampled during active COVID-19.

CDR3 nucleotides: TGTGCCAGCAGTTACTCGATACTAGCGGGAGCCTCCGAGCAGTACTTC. It is translated as CASSYSILAGASEQYF. The V call is TRBV6-5, the J call TRBJ2-7, with 11 nucleotides matching TRBD2. Germline V gene data show CDR1 as MNHEY and CDR2 as SVGAGI. The CDR3 length is 16 residues. The ends lost 0 bases at V and 6 bases at J; junction bases unmatched: 7.

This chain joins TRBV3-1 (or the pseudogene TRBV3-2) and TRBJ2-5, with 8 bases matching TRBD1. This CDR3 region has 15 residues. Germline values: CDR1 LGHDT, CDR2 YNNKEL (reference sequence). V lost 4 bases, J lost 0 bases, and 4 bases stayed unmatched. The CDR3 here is CASSLDRGNQETQYF. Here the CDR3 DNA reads TGTGCCAGCAGCCTTGACAGGGGAAACCAAGAGACCCAGTACTTC.

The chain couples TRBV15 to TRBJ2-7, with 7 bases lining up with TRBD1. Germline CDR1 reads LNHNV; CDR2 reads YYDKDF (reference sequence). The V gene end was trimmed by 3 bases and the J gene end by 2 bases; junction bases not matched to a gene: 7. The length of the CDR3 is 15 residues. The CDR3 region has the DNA TGTGCCACCAGCAGCCCTAGACAGGGAACCTACGAGCAGTACTTC. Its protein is CATSSPRQGTYEQYF.